This TCR beta chain stems from a study of T cells in women clearing cervical HPV infection. Study summary: Blood came at first lesion visit for cases, post-clearance for controls.

Assay: immunoSEQ multiplex PCR; the TCRdb copy retains only in-frame clones and omits some. Recorded here are about 34,000 clones; the top ten clones represent around 3.1%. About this clone itself: No antigen is known for it. The read ends 3 residues shy of where the CDR3 ends; the end is completed using the germline J gene.

CDR3 length: 16 amino acids. Germline values: CDR1 SGHDN, CDR2 FVKESK. V lost 1 base, J lost 1 base, and 13 bases lay in between. Study observations and caveats: TRBV6-7 abundance was lower in cases than controls (0.11% versus 0.16%).

This TCR derives from a woman between 18 and 70 years old with a cervical HPV16 infection that either progressed to CIN3+ or cleared (not recorded which). This chain joins TRBV14 and TRBJ1-2; the D is unclear. Sequences were obtained from blood buffy coat. This CDR3 reads CASSQGVGYFNYGYTF. The sequenced CDR3 bases are TGTGCCAGCAGCCAAGGCGTCGGGTATTTTAACTATGGC.